This TCR beta chain was sequenced in a study of shared clonotypes between healthy human individuals (TCRdb year 2020). Background on the whole study: A couple of women and three men aged 18 to 49 years were included in the cohort. Different laboratories and diverse techniques were used to prepare libraries and sequence TCR repertoires, to increase sequencing depth and limit assay-specific biases. Between about 0.94 and 10 billion PBMCs per donor were obtained by leukapheresis. Per donor, three plates each were used for CD4 naive and CD4 memory, two for CD8 naive, and one for CD8 memory. To estimate repertoire size and how much clonotype sharing occurs between individuals, the study deeply sequenced the blood TCR repertoires of several healthy adults.

CDR1 and CDR2 are read off the germline V gene as SNHLY and FYNNEI. The CDR3 spans 17 residues, from the cysteine through the phenylalanine. The entry retains the CDR3 DNA only, 51 bases that are in frame from base 1. Trimming removed 4 bases from V and 5 bases from J, leaving 23 bases between the germline ends. TCR CDR3 regions were amplified from genomic DNA by multiplex PCR using the deep immunoSEQ assay. Extracted genomic DNA from each cell subset was distributed evenly across all wells of several immunoSEQ 96-well plates, and each plate was treated as a replicate. Each replicate PCR for sorted subsets received roughly 0.2 ug genomic DNA, equal to roughly 29,000 T cell genomes. The purified libraries were quantified using a Qubit 3.0 fluorometer, sized with a Bioanalyzer 2100, and then quantified again using the KAPA Library Quantification kit. A separate single-read 150-cycle Illumina NextSeq 550 flow cell was used to sequence each immunoSEQ 96-well plate. The published analysis was carried out like this. The immunoSEQ output contained only junctional sequences without quality scores, so filtering could not match that applied to full-length reads. To assign V/J genes and CDR3, sequences were annotated using PyIR, a Python wrapper for IgBLAST v1.9, with IMGT germline references. Reads were filtered out if the reads had weak V/J assignments (E-value above 1e-6), no CDR3, stop codons, out-of-frame junctions, or ambiguous translated residues. V3J clonotypes were defined as sequences sharing an identical inferred V gene, J gene, and CDR3 amino acid sequence. The percentage overlap between two repertoires was calculated by dividing the number of shared unique clonotypes by the size of the smaller repertoire. Three approaches were used to assess repertoire richness: RTK rarefaction, the Chao1 estimator, and Recon v2.1 estimates of unobserved clonotypes. For all TCRbeta clonotypes obtained by the gDNA method from a few donors, generation probabilities were computed with OLGA. The immuneACCESS repertoire file appears here via TCRdb, limited to in-frame rearrangements. These files lack a portion of the clones; in checked studies, under half of the deficit traces to unresolved V genes, and the cause of the others is not known. From that table come the V and J calls and clone size; the DNA was used to work out D and trimming. Across this sample there are 2,500,000 or so clones, with roughly 93% seen only once. Clones ranked in the top ten supply around 0.37% of the sample.

As concerns this clone: The antigen this receptor binds is unknown. Qualities for individual bases were not recorded, and no much larger clone is one base off.

Overall study outcomes, separate from this receptor: Pairwise subsampling indicated that sequencing depth was expected to affect the degree of clonotype sharing among donors. Incomplete sequencing was indicated by rarefaction of sorted-subset datasets, despite the large sequencing depth. Sharing across a few donors was observed for roughly 5.4% of naive CD4, less than 4% of naive CD8, 2% to 2.5% of memory CD4, and roughly 0.4% of memory CD8 clonotypes. Only blood was sampled, and tissue TCR repertoires likely differ from those in blood. The genetic and exposure-history diversity represented was limited by the small number of donors. Clonotypes shared by all four sorted-subset donors showed higher generation probabilities than non-shared clonotypes. Naive subsets generally had larger estimated clonotype richness than memory subsets.

The donors were healthy, HIV-negative adults with no recently reported acute infections or vaccinations. Only Caucasian adults living in Nashville, Tennessee, USA were represented among the donors. CD4+ T cells were enriched through magnetic negative selection, after which naive cells were positively selected on CD45RA and the remaining negative fraction served as the memory subset. Blood was obtained by leukapheresis, after which PBMCs were separated by Ficoll-Histopaque density gradient centrifugation and cryopreserved in liquid nitrogen vapor phase. Analytical flow cytometry was used to check the purity and quantity of every magnetically sorted T cell population. Each sorted fraction had its genomic DNA isolated and then quantified by UV absorbance on a Nanodrop 2000c.

The receptor comes from a man aged 18 to 30 in good health. Some clones in this sample may be carry-over from other donors' samples. The chain links TRBV2 with TRBJ2-5; the D segment might be TRBD1 or TRBD2, since each matches 6 bases. The specimen was naive CD4+ T cells from PBMCs. The label giving this sample's cell subset or site can be read as: CD45RA+ positively selected. The CDR3 region reads CASSVVQGGVWRETQYF. Read as DNA, the sequence is TGTGCCAGCAGTGTGGTACAGGGAGGTGTTTGGAGGGAGACCCAGTACTTC.